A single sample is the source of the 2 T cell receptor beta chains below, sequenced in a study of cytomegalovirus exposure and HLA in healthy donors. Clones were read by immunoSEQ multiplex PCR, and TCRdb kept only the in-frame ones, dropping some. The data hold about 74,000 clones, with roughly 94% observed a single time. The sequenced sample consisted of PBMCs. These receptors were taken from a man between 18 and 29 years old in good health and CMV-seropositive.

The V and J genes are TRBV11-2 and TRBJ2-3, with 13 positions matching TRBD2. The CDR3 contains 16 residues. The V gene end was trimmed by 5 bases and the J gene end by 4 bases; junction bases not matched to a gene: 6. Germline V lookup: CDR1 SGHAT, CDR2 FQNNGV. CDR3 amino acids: CASSRTSGRLADTQYF. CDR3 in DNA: TGTGCCAGCAGCCGGACTAGCGGGAGACTGGCAGATACGCAGTATTTT.

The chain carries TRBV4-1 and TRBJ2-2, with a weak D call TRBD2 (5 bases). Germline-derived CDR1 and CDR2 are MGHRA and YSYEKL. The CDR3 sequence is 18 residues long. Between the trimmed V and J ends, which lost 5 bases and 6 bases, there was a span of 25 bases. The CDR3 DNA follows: TGCGCCAGCAGCTTCGCATCGGTCGAGGGAGCGCGCCCCGGGGAGCTGTTTTTT. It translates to CASSFASVEGARPGELFF.